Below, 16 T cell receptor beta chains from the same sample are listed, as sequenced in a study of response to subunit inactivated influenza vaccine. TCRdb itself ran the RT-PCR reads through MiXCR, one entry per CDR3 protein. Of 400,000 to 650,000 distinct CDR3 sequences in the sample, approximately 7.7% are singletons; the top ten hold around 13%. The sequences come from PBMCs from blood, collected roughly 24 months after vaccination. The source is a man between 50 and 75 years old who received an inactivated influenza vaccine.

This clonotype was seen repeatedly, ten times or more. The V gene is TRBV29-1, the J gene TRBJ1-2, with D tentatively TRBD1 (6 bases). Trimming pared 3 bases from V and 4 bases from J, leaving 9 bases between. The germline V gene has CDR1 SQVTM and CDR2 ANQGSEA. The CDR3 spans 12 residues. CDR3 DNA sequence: TGCAGCGTTGAGGGGGCAGGCTATGGCTACACCTTC. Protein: CSVEGAGYGYTF.

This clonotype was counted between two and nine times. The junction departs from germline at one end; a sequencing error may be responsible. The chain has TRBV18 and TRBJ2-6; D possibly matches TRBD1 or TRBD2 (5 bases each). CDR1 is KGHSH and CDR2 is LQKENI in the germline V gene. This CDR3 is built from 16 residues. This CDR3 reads CASSAPGTSGANVLTF. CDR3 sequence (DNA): TGTGCCAGCTCAGCACCCGGGACCTCTGGGGCCAACGTCCTGACTTTC. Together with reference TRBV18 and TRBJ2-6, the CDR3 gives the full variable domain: NAGVMQNPRHLVRRRGQEARLRCSPMKGHSHVYWYRQLPEEGLKFMVYLQKENIIDESGMPKERFSAEFPKEGPSILRIQQVVRGDSAAYFCASSAPGTSGANVLTFGAGSRLTVL.

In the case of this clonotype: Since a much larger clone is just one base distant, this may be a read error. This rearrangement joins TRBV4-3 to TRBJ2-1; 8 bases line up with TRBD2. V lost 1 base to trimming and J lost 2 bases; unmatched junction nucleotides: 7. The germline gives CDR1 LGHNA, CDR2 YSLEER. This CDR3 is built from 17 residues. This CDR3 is CASSQGHLAGPYNEQFF. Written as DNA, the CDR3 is TGCGCCAGCAGCCAAGGGCATCTAGCGGGTCCCTACAATGAGCAGTTCTTC.

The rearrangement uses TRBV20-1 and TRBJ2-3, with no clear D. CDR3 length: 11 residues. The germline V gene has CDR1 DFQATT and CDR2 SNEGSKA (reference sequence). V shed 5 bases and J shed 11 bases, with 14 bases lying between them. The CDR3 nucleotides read TGCAGTGCTCTACCGGGTCTAGAGCAGTATTTT. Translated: CSALPGLEQYF.

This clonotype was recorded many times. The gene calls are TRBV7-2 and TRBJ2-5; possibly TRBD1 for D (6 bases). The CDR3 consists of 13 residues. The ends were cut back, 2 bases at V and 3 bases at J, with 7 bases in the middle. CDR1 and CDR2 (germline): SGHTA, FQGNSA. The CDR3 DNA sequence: TGTGCCAGCAGCTTAAACAGGGAAGAGACCCAGTACTTC. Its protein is CASSLNREETQYF.

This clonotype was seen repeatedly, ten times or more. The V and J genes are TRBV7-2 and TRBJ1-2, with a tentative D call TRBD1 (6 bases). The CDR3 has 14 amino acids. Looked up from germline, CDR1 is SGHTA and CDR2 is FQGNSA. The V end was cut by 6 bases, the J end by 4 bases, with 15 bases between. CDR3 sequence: CASRDSRGGYGYTF. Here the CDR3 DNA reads TGTGCCAGCAGAGACTCCAGAGGGGGCTATGGCTACACCTTC.

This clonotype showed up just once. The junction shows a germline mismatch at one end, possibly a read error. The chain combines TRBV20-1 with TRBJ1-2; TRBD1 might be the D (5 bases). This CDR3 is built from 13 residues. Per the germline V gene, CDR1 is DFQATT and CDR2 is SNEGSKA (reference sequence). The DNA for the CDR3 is TGCAGTGCTAGAGTGAGCCCAGGGTCCGGCTACACATTC. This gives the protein CSARVSPGSGYTF.

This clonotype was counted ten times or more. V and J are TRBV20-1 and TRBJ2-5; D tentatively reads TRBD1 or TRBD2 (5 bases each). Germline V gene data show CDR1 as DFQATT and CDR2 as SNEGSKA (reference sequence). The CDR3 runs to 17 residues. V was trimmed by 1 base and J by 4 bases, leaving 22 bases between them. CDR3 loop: CSARAIEGRTWGETQYF. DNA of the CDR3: TGCAGTGCTAGAGCAATTGAGGGACGTACTTGGGGAGAGACCCAGTACTTC.

The CDR3 is CSARAGSLLSNQPQHF. The CDR3 DNA reads TGCAGTGCTAGGGCAGGGTCACTCCTAAGCAATCAGCCCCAGCATTTT. The gene calls are TRBV20-1 and TRBJ1-5, with D perhaps matching TRBD1 (5 bases). The V end was cut by 3 bases, the J end by 1 base, with 16 bases between. The germline gives CDR1 DFQATT, CDR2 SNEGSKA (reference sequence). CDR3 length: 16 amino acids.

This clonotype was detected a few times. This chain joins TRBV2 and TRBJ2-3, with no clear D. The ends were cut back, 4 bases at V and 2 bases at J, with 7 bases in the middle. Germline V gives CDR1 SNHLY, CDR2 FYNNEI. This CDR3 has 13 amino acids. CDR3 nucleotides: TGTGCCAGCAGTGGAGGATTCACAGATACGCAGTATTTT. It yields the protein CASSGGFTDTQYF.

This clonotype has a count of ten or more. CDR3 in amino acids: CASSLTQQATSYEQYF. Here the CDR3 DNA reads TGTGCCAGCAGCTTAACACAACAGGCAACCTCCTACGAGCAGTACTTC. The chain is built from TRBV7-9 and TRBJ2-7, with TRBD1 as a possible D gene (5 bases). Germline V gives CDR1 SEHNR, CDR2 FQNEAQ (reference sequence). There are 16 residues in the CDR3. The germline V and J ends were trimmed by 2 bases and 0 bases, with 14 bases remaining between them.

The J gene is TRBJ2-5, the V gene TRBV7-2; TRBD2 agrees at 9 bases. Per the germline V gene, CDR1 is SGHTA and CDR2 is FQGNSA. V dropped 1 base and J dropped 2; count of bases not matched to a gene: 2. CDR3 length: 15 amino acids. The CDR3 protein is CASSLVSGGQETQYF. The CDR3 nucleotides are TGTGCCAGCAGCTTAGTTAGCGGGGGTCAAGAGACCCAGTACTTC.

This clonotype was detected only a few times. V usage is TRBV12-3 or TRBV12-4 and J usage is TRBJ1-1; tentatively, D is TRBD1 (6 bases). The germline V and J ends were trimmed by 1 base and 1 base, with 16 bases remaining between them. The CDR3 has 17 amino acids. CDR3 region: CASSLVRGTWGNTEAFF. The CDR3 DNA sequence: TGTGCCAGCAGTTTAGTCAGGGGAACATGGGGGAACACTGAAGCTTTCTTT.

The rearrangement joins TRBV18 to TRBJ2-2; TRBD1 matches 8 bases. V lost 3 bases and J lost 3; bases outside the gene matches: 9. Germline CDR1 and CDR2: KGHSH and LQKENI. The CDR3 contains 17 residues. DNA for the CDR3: TGTGCCAGCTCACCTCTCAGGGGGCTCGACGACACCGGGGAGCTGTTTTTT. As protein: CASSPLRGLDDTGELFF. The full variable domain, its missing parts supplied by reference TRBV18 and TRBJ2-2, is NAGVMQNPRHLVRRRGQEARLRCSPMKGHSHVYWYRQLPEEGLKFMVYLQKENIIDESGMPKERFSAEFPKEGPSILRIQQVVRGDSAAYFCASSPLRGLDDTGELFFGEGSRLTVL.

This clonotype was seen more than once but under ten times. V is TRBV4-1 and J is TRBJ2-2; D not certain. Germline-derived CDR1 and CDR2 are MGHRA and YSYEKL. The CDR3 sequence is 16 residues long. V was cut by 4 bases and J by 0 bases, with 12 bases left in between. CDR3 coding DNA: TGCGCCAGCAGCCCCTTAGCTCTCGCGAACACCGGGGAGCTGTTTTTT. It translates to CASSPLALANTGELFF.

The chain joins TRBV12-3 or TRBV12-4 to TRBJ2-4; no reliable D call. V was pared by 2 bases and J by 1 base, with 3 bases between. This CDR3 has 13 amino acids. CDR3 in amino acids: CASSLNAKNIQYF. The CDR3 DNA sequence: TGTGCCAGCAGTTTAAACGCCAAAAACATTCAGTACTTC.